This T cell receptor beta chain was recorded in a study of T cell responses to AZD1222 COVID-19 vaccine. Study-wide context: Researchers grouped second doses given at about 4 or about 12 weeks into one pool.

CDR1 and CDR2 (germline): MNHEY, SVGAGI. V lost 0 bases and J 3 bases, leaving 12 bases between the germline ends. The CDR3 has 15 residues. A note on this clone: The antigen remains undetermined.

Broader study findings: Nearly half of unique spike-specific TCRs reportedly avoided B.1.351 and B.1.1.7 mutated regions. Repertoires in all cases were sampled only once the peak T cell response had passed.

Assay used: immunoSEQ multiplex PCR; TCRdb lists only in-frame clones, some missing. Of more than 150,000 clones detected, 90% appear once; the ten largest clones hold approximately 1.4%. This sequence originates from an adult in good health. This chain joins TRBV6-5 and TRBJ2-7; D unclear. This specimen was peripheral blood, taken on day 0 of AZD1222 vaccination. The CDR3 coding sequence is TGTGCCAGCAGTTACTCCCGCCAGAGGAGCTACGAGCAGTACTTC. It codes for CASSYSRQRSYEQYF.